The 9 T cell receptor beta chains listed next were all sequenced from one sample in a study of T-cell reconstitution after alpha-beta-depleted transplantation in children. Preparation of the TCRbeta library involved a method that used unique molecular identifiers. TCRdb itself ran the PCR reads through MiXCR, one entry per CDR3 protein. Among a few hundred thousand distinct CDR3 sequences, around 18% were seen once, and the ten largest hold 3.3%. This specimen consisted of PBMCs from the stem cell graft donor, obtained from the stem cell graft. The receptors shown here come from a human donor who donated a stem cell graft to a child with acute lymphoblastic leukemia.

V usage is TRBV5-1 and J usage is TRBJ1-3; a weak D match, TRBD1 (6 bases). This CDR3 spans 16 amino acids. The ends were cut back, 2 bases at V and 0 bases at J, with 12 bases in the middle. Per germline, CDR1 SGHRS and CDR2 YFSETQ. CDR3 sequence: CASSFLQGGSGNTIYF. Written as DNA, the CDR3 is TGCGCCAGCAGCTTCCTACAGGGAGGCTCTGGAAACACCATATATTTT.

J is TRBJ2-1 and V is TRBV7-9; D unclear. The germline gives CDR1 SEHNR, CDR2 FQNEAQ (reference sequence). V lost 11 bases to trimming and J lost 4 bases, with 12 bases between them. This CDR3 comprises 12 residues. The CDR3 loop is CASLGNYNEQFF. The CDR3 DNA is TGTGCCTCCCTTGGGAATTACAATGAGCAGTTCTTC.

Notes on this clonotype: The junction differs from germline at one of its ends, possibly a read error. The DNA of the CDR3 is TGCAGCGTTTGCCCCGGGAGGGAAGTATGGATCTTC. This codes for CSVCPGREVWIF. This sequence joins TRBV29-1 and TRBJ2-1, with TRBD2 matching over 8 bases. Germline V gene sequence: CDR1 SQVTM, CDR2 ANQGSEA. CDR3 length equals 12 residues.

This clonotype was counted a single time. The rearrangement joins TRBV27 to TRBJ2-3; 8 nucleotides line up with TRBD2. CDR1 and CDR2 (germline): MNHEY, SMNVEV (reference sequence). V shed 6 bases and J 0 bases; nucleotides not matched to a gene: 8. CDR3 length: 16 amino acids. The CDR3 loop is CASSSYAGGSTDTQYF. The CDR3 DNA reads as TGTGCCAGCAGCTCCTACGCGGGGGGCAGCACAGATACGCAGTATTTT.

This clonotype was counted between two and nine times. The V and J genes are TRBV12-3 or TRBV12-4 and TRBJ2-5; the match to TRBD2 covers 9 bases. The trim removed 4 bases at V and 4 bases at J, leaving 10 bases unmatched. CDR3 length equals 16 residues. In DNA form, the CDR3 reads TGTGCCAGCAGTTACGACCTATTTAGCGGGAGAGAGACCCAGTACTTC. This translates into CASSYDLFSGRETQYF.

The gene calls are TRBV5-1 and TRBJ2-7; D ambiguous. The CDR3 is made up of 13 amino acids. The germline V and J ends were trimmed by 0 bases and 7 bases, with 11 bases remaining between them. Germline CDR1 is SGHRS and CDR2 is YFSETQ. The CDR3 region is CASSLGLTGEQYF. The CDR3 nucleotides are TGCGCCAGCAGCTTGGGTCTAACGGGTGAGCAGTACTTC.

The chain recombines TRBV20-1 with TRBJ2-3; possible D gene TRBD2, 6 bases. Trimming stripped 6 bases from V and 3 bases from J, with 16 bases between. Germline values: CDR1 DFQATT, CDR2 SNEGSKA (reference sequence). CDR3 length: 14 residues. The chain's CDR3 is CSAPRRGKTDTQYF. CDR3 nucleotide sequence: TGCAGTGCCCCTCGACGCGGGAAGACAGATACGCAGTATTTT.

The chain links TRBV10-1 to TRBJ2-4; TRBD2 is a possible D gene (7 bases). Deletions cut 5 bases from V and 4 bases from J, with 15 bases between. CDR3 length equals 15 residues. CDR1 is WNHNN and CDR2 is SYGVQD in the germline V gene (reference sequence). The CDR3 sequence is CASSSLQGGKNIQYF. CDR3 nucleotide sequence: TGCGCCAGCAGTTCCTTACAGGGAGGGAAAAACATTCAGTACTTC.

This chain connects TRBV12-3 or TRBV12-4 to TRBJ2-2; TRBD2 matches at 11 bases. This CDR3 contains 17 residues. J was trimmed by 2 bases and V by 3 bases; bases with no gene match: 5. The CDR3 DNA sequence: TGTGCCAGCAGTTTGGGAGGGACTAGCGGAAACACCGGGGAGCTGTTTTTT. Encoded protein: CASSLGGTSGNTGELFF.